Listed here are 25 T cell receptor beta chains from one sample, sequenced in a study of CD8 T cells in ankylosing spondylitis. TCRdb reprocessed the 5' RACE reads via MiXCR and lists one record per CDR3 protein. The sample has around 250,000 distinct CDR3 sequences, 9.5% to 12% seen once. The sequencing input was blood, either unsorted or a sorted T cell fraction (not recorded which). These receptors were collected from a male donor with ankylosing spondylitis or in good health (not recorded which).

This clonotype was recorded many times. The chain links TRBV7-8 to TRBJ2-3, with D maybe TRBD2 (5 bases). Germline loops: CDR1 SGHVS, CDR2 FQNEAQ. This CDR3 spans 15 amino acids. The V end was cut by 7 bases, the J end by 6 bases, with 20 bases between. The CDR3 DNA follows: TGTGCCAGCACCCCCTGGGGAGAGAGTTACGATACGCAGTATTTT. Its translation is CASTPWGESYDTQYF.

This rearrangement joins TRBV5-1 to TRBJ2-7, with D tentatively TRBD2 (5 bases). The CDR3 length is 14 residues. The germline V gene encodes CDR1 SGHRS and CDR2 YFSETQ. Trimming took off 9 bases at V and 2 bases at J, with 18 bases between the two ends. CDR3: CATLSTPGAYEQYF. CDR3 DNA sequence: TGCGCCACCCTCTCGACCCCCGGGGCCTACGAGCAGTACTTC.

This clonotype was recorded at least ten times. The chain joins TRBV5-1 to TRBJ2-3, with 11 bases that match TRBD1. V shed 2 bases, J shed 2 bases, and the junction held 4 bases outside the gene matches. Germline V gene lookup returns CDR1 SGHRS and CDR2 YFSETQ. This CDR3 is 16 amino acids long. CDR3: CASSLRTGGPTDTQYF. Here the CDR3 DNA reads TGCGCCAGCAGCTTACGGACAGGGGGCCCCACAGATACGCAGTATTTT.

This clonotype has more than one count but fewer than ten. This rearrangement joins TRBV29-1 to TRBJ2-7; TRBD1 matches at 7 bases. Germline V gene lookup returns CDR1 SQVTM and CDR2 ANQGSEA. The CDR3 consists of 14 residues. Trimming cost V 6 bases and J 0 bases; bases outside gene matches: 8. The CDR3 DNA reads as TGCAGCGTCGGCTCCGGGACAGCCTCCTACGAGCAGTACTTC. Translation gives CSVGSGTASYEQYF.

This chain joins TRBV6-2 or TRBV6-3 and TRBJ2-2, with 11 bases that match TRBD1. The ends lost 2 bases at V and 7 bases at J; junction bases unmatched: 6. The length of the CDR3 is 16 residues. Germline V gene data show CDR1 as MNHEY and CDR2 as SVGEGT. The CDR3 bases are TGTGCCAGCAGTTACATCGGGACAGGGGGTCACGGGGAGCTGTTTTTT. Translation gives CASSYIGTGGHGELFF.

This clonotype came up a few times. This chain connects TRBV24-1 to TRBJ2-1, with 7 nucleotides matching TRBD1. J lost 5 bases, V lost 3 bases, and 6 bases had no gene match. CDR1 is KGHDR and CDR2 is SFDVKD in the germline V gene. The CDR3 is 15 residues long. CDR3 sequence (DNA): TGTGCCACCAGTGATCCAGGGGGAATGGACAATGAGCAGTTCTTC. The encoded protein is CATSDPGGMDNEQFF.

A few counts support this clonotype. The rearrangement links TRBV7-3 to TRBJ2-7; D possibly uses TRBD1 or TRBD2 (5 bases each). Looked up from germline, CDR1 is SGHTA and CDR2 is FQGTGA. This CDR3 is built from 14 residues. Trimming took off 4 bases at V and 6 bases at J, with 16 bases between the two ends. The CDR3 loop reads CASSSAPGAGEQYF. The CDR3 DNA sequence: TGTGCCAGCAGCTCTGCACCTGGGGCGGGCGAGCAGTACTTC.

The chain recombines TRBV4-1 with TRBJ1-4, with unresolved D. Trimming removed 1 base from V and 8 bases from J, with 8 bases in between. CDR3 length equals 13 residues. Germline lookup yields CDR1 MGHRA and CDR2 YSYEKL. CDR3 nucleotides: TGCGCCAGCAGCCAAGCGGTTCTGGAAAAACTGTTTTTT. Translated, it gives CASSQAVLEKLFF.

In its sample, this clonotype was seen once. A read error may be the cause here, since a much bigger clone is one base away. This sequence joins TRBV11-1 and TRBJ2-2; D remains unclear. V gave up 2 bases and J gave up 9 bases, with 16 bases separating them. CDR1 and CDR2 (germline): SGHAT, FQDESV (reference sequence). There are 15 residues in the CDR3. The CDR3 sequence: CASSLLGGGSRELFF. CDR3 DNA sequence: TGTGCCAGCAGCTTATTAGGTGGTGGATCCAGGGAGCTGTTTTTT.

This clonotype was detected many times. This sequence joins TRBV11-2 and TRBJ2-7; D is ambiguous. CDR3 length: 11 residues. Germline assignment: CDR1 SGHAT and CDR2 FQNNGV. Trimming took 5 bases from V and 7 from J, leaving 9 bases between them. The CDR3 loop is CASSIQLEQYF. The DNA for the CDR3 is TGTGCCAGCAGCATTCAGCTAGAGCAGTACTTC. Full variable domain (missing parts from reference TRBV11-2 and TRBJ2-7): EAGVAQSPRYKIIEKRQSVAFWCNPISGHATLYWYQQILGQGPKLLIQFQNNGVVDDSQLPKDRFSAERLKGVDSTLKIQPAKLEDSAVYLCASSIQLEQYFGPGTRLTVT.

The gene calls are TRBV5-1 and TRBJ2-7, with D unresolved. Looked up from germline, CDR1 is SGHRS and CDR2 is YFSETQ. The V end was cut by 7 bases, the J end by 6 bases, with 14 bases between. CDR3 length: 12 amino acids. The CDR3 is CASRSRVGEQYF. DNA of the CDR3: TGCGCCAGCCGGAGTCGGGTTGGCGAGCAGTACTTC.

This clonotype was picked up many times. The chain uses TRBV28 and TRBJ2-5; D unclear. Per the germline V gene, CDR1 is MDHEN and CDR2 is SYDVKM. The CDR3 extends over 12 amino acids. V was clipped by 7 bases and J by 9 bases, with 15 bases between them. CDR3 region: CASNEPPGSQYF. The DNA of the CDR3 is TGTGCCAGCAACGAACCCCCTGGGTCCCAGTACTTC.

In this sample, this clonotype turned up many times. The rearrangement uses TRBV12-3 or TRBV12-4 and TRBJ2-7; maybe TRBD1 (5 bases). Trimming pared 6 bases from V and 5 bases from J, leaving 14 bases between. This CDR3 comprises 13 residues. CDR3 amino acids: CASRITGIHEQYF. CDR3 coding DNA: TGTGCCAGCAGGATAACAGGTATCCACGAGCAGTACTTC.

This clonotype was detected only a few times. The V gene is TRBV15, the J gene TRBJ1-2, with a weak D call TRBD1 (5 bases). Germline V gives CDR1 LNHNV, CDR2 YYDKDF (reference sequence). This CDR3 contains 15 residues. V lost 0 bases and J lost 2, with 10 bases in between. This CDR3 reads CATSREYGGNYGYTF. The CDR3 nucleotides read TGTGCCACCAGCAGAGAGTACGGGGGGAACTATGGCTACACCTTC. The full variable domain, in which reference TRBV15 and TRBJ1-2 provide the parts outside the CDR3, is DAMVIQNPRYQVTQFGKPVTLSCSQTLNHNVMYWYQQKSSQAPKLLFHYYDKDFNNEADTPDNFQSRRPNTSFCFLDIRSPGLGDTAMYLCATSREYGGNYGYTFGSGTRLTVV.

This clonotype has a count of ten or more. V usage is TRBV4-1 and J usage is TRBJ2-7, with TRBD1 identical over 10 bases. The CDR3 has 15 amino acids. Trimming cost V 4 bases and J 3 bases; bases outside gene matches: 6. Looked up from germline, CDR1 is MGHRA and CDR2 is YSYEKL. The CDR3 sequence is CASSRPGTGVYEQYF. The CDR3 nucleotides are TGCGCCAGCAGCCGCCCCGGGACAGGGGTCTACGAGCAGTACTTC.

The sample holds a few counts of this clonotype. V gene TRBV19 combines with J gene TRBJ1-1; no clear D. This CDR3 region has 14 residues. The germline V gene encodes CDR1 LNHDA and CDR2 SQIVND (reference sequence). Trimming took off 7 bases at V and 0 bases at J, with 12 bases between the two ends. The CDR3 DNA is TGTGCCAGTACCAGGAGCAGCCTGAACACTGAAGCTTTCTTT. Its translation: CASTRSSLNTEAFF. The whole variable domain, filled in from reference TRBV19 and TRBJ1-1, reads DGGITQSPKYLFRKEGQNVTLSCEQNLNHDAMYWYRQDPGQGLRLIYYSQIVNDFQKGDIAEGYSVSREKKESFPLTVTSAQKNPTAFYLCASTRSSLNTEAFFGQGTRLTVV.

This clonotype was picked up many times. V and J are TRBV10-1 and TRBJ2-3, with TRBD1 identical over 9 bases. With V trimmed by 4 bases and J by 6 bases, 5 bases remained unmatched. The germline V gene encodes CDR1 WNHNN and CDR2 SYGVQD (reference sequence). The CDR3 loop spans 14 amino acids. Here the CDR3 DNA reads TGCGCCAGCAGTGGGACAGGGGCTGGGGATACGCAGTATTTT. Amino acid sequence: CASSGTGAGDTQYF.

This clonotype turned up a few times. The CDR3 region is CASRPVATYGYTF. In DNA, the CDR3 is TGTGCCAGCAGACCGGTCGCGACCTATGGCTACACCTTC. The chain uses TRBV2 and TRBJ1-2; D is uncertain. V gave up 6 bases and J gave up 4 bases, with 12 bases separating them. Germline V CDR1 and CDR2: SNHLY, FYNNEI. The CDR3 runs to 13 residues.

Ten or more counts support this clonotype. The chain links TRBV6-1 to TRBJ2-7; D might be TRBD1 (6 bases). Germline loops: CDR1 MNHNS, CDR2 SASEGT. V lost 7 bases and J 5 bases, leaving 12 bases between the germline ends. The CDR3 has 12 amino acids. The CDR3 loop reads CASMRDTNEQYF. Here the CDR3 DNA reads TGTGCCAGCATGAGGGACACAAACGAGCAGTACTTC.

The chain has TRBV7-2 and TRBJ2-3, with D perhaps TRBD2 (7 bases). This CDR3 is 14 amino acids long. Trimming took 2 bases from V and 6 from J, leaving 12 bases between them. In germline, CDR1 is SGHTA, CDR2 FQGNSA. CDR3 region: CASSLPGGADTQYF. The CDR3 nucleotides are TGTGCCAGCAGCTTACCGGGGGGCGCGGATACGCAGTATTTT.

V usage is TRBV24-1 and J usage is TRBJ1-5, with 8 bases that match TRBD1. Trimming cost V 8 bases and J 4 bases; bases outside gene matches: 9. This CDR3 is 15 amino acids long. Germline V gives CDR1 KGHDR, CDR2 SFDVKD. CDR3 in amino acids: CATNDQGARNQPQHF. The DNA of the CDR3 is TGTGCCACCAATGACCAGGGGGCCCGGAATCAGCCCCAGCATTTT.

This clonotype has ten or more counts. CDR3 in DNA: TGTGCCAGCAGTTACGGGGGACAGGTTAATTCACCCCTCCACTTT. Amino acid sequence: CASSYGGQVNSPLHF. The J gene is TRBJ1-6, the V gene TRBV6-5; 8 nucleotides align to TRBD1. V shed 2 bases and J 6 bases; nucleotides not matched to a gene: 3. The CDR3 consists of 15 residues. CDR1 and CDR2 from the germline V gene are MNHEY and SVGAGI.

The chain joins TRBV10-3 to TRBJ2-1; 11 bases line up with TRBD2. In germline, CDR1 is ENHRY, CDR2 SYGVKD. The CDR3 has 16 amino acids. V shed 5 bases, J shed 4 bases, and the junction held 7 bases outside the gene matches. DNA for the CDR3: TGTGCCATCAGTAAGACTAGCGGGGACCCATACAATGAGCAGTTCTTC. It codes for CAISKTSGDPYNEQFF.

This clonotype has at least ten counts. The chain uses TRBV5-1 and TRBJ1-6; D remains ambiguous. This CDR3 region has 17 residues. Germline-derived CDR1 and CDR2 are SGHRS and YFSETQ. V shed 4 bases and J shed 9 bases, with 23 bases lying between them. In DNA, the CDR3 is TGCGCCAGCAGCCGATTTTTGCAGGAGTTATTCACTTCACCCCTCCACTTT. This gives the protein CASSRFLQELFTSPLHF.

This clonotype has more than one count but fewer than ten. The J gene is TRBJ2-1, the V gene TRBV24-1; D unclear. With 1 base removed from V and 7 bases from J, the gap between germline ends came to 7 bases. Germline values: CDR1 KGHDR, CDR2 SFDVKD. This CDR3 comprises 13 residues. The CDR3, as DNA: TGTGCCACCAGTGATTTTGAAAAAAATGAGCAGTTCTTC. This encodes CATSDFEKNEQFF.